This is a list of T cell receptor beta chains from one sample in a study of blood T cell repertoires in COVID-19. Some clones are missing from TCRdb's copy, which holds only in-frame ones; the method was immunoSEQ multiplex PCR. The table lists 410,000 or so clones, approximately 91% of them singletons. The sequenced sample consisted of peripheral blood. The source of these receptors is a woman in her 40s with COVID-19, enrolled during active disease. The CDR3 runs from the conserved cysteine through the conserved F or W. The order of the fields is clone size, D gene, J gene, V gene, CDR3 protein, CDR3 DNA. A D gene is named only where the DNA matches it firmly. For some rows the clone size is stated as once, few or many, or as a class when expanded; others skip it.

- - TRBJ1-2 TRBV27 CASRTTGQLNYGYTF TGTGCCAGCAGGACCACAGGACAGCTCAACTATGGCTACACCTTC
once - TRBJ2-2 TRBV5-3 CARSRGQSSGELFF TGTGCCAGAAGTCGAGGACAGAGCAGCGGGGAGCTGTTTTTT
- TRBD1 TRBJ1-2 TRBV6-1 CASREQSGQGSYGYTF TGTGCCAGCAGGGAACAGTCCGGACAGGGGAGCTATGGCTACACCTTC
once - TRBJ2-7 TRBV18 CASSPIEGAEQYF TGTGCCAGCTCACCAATCGAAGGGGCCGAGCAGTACTTC
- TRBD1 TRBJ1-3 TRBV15 CATSSYRGKGNTIYF TGTGCCACCAGCAGCTACAGGGGAAAAGGAAACACCATATATTTT
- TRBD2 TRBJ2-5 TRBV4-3 CASSQGLAGVETQYF TGCGCCAGCAGCCAGGGACTAGCGGGGGTGGAGACCCAGTACTTC
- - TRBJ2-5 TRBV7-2 CASSLMAGPRETQYF TGTGCCAGCAGCTTAATGGCGGGACCCAGGGAGACCCAGTACTTC
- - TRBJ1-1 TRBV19 CASKGPTEAFF TGTGCTTCCAAGGGGCCCACTGAAGCTTTCTTT
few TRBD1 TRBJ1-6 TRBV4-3 CASSPWTGDESPLHF TGCGCCAGCAGCCCCTGGACAGGGGACGAATCACCCCTCCACTTT
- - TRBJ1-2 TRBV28 CASSSTGYYGYTF TGTGCCAGCAGTTCCACTGGTTACTATGGCTACACCTTC